The 31 T cell receptor beta chains given below trace back to one sample, sequenced in a study of response to subunit inactivated influenza vaccine. TCRdb used MiXCR to reprocess the RT-PCR reads, holding one entry per CDR3 protein. This table holds hundreds of thousands of distinct CDR3 sequences, over 9.5% found once. The source was PBMCs from blood, collected on the day of vaccination. Every receptor here comes from a man aged 45-65 years who received an inactivated influenza vaccine.

This clonotype came up a few times. The rearrangement links TRBV18 to TRBJ1-5; D is uncertain. The CDR3 is made up of 14 amino acids. V dropped 6 bases and J dropped 8 bases, with 17 bases sitting between them. Germline assignment: CDR1 KGHSH and CDR2 LQKENI. The CDR3 DNA follows: TGTGCCAGCTCGCGCACCTACTCCTCGGAGCCCCAGCATTTT. Translating gives CASSRTYSSEPQHF.

The CDR3 bases are TGCGCCAGCAGGGACAGGGAGGTCTATGGCTACACCTTC. Its protein product is CASRDREVYGYTF. The chain joins TRBV5-1 to TRBJ1-2, with 8 bases identical to TRBD1. Germline lookup yields CDR1 SGHRS and CDR2 YFSETQ. Trimming took 5 bases from V and 4 from J; bases not matched to a gene: 4. There are 13 residues in the CDR3.

This clonotype has just a few counts. The J gene is TRBJ2-3, the V gene TRBV7-9; TRBD2 agrees at 9 bases. CDR1 is SEHNR, CDR2 FQNEAQ, per germline (reference sequence). The CDR3 is made up of 16 amino acids. With V trimmed by 3 bases and J by 5 bases, 9 bases remained unmatched. DNA of the CDR3: TGTGCCAGCAGCTTTTACACTAGCGGGTATGGAGATACGCAGTATTTT. Translated, it gives CASSFYTSGYGDTQYF.

This chain connects TRBV7-2 to TRBJ2-6; D remains unclear. V shed 2 bases and J shed 0 bases, with 11 bases lying between them. Germline-derived CDR1 and CDR2 are SGHTA and FQGNSA. This CDR3 is built from 17 residues. CDR3 loop: CASSLLGYPSGANVLTF. DNA of the CDR3: TGTGCCAGCAGCTTATTAGGGTACCCCTCTGGGGCCAACGTCCTGACTTTC.

The V call is TRBV19, the J call TRBJ2-6; D remains unclear. Trimming shortened V by 0 bases and J by 2 bases, and 14 bases separated the two germline ends. From germline, CDR1 is LNHDA and CDR2 SQIVND (reference sequence). This CDR3 comprises 18 residues. This CDR3 reads CASSIEGLRSAGANVLTF. As DNA, the CDR3 is TGTGCCAGTAGTATAGAGGGTTTGAGGAGCGCTGGGGCCAACGTCCTGACTTTC. Full variable domain (rest looked up from reference TRBV19 and TRBJ2-6): DGGITQSPKYLFRKEGQNVTLSCEQNLNHDAMYWYRQDPGQGLRLIYYSQIVNDFQKGDIAEGYSVSREKKESFPLTVTSAQKNPTAFYLCASSIEGLRSAGANVLTFGAGSRLTVL.

This clonotype occurred a few times. The gene calls are TRBV7-9 and TRBJ2-1, with TRBD1 matching 7 bases. The CDR3 contains 15 residues. J gave up 3 bases and V 4 bases, and 6 bases lay outside the gene matches. The germline CDR1 and CDR2 sequences are SEHNR and FQNEAQ (reference sequence). As DNA, the CDR3 is TGTGCCAGCAGCTCGACAGGGAGCTTCTACAATGAGCAGTTCTTC. Its translation: CASSSTGSFYNEQFF.

V and J are TRBV12-3 or TRBV12-4 and TRBJ1-5; D remains ambiguous. This CDR3 contains 12 residues. V shed 6 bases and J shed 6 bases, with 9 bases lying between them. The CDR3: CASRKAVQPQHF. The CDR3 DNA reads TGTGCCAGCAGGAAAGCGGTTCAGCCCCAGCATTTT.

This clonotype was observed a handful of times. This sequence joins TRBV4-3 and TRBJ2-1; 14 positions agree with TRBD2. Germline V gene lookup returns CDR1 LGHNA and CDR2 YSLEER. Trimming removed 2 bases from V and 4 bases from J; junction bases left unmatched: 4. This CDR3 region has 17 residues. CDR3: CASSQYGLAGGYNEQFF. The CDR3, as DNA: TGCGCCAGCAGCCAATATGGACTAGCGGGAGGATACAATGAGCAGTTCTTC.

In DNA form, the CDR3 reads TGCAGTGCTAGCAGGGACAGGGGAGACGAGCAGTACTTC. Protein: CSASRDRGDEQYF. The V call is TRBV20-1, the J call TRBJ2-7; 10 bases line up with TRBD1. The CDR3 is made up of 13 amino acids. Germline V gene data show CDR1 as DFQATT and CDR2 as SNEGSKA (reference sequence). V lost 3 bases to trimming and J lost 5 bases; unmatched junction nucleotides: 4.

There are a few counts of this clonotype. The chain is built from TRBV2 and TRBJ2-4; possibly TRBD1 or TRBD2 for D (6 bases each). This CDR3 is built from 14 residues. V lost 7 bases and J 8 bases, leaving 18 bases between the germline ends. The V gene's germline CDR1 is SNHLY and CDR2 FYNNEI. CDR3 DNA sequence: TGTGCCAGCACCGGTCAGGGGAGGTCGGACATTCAGTACTTC. This gives the protein CASTGQGRSDIQYF.

This clonotype was counted between two and nine times. The chain couples TRBV10-3 to TRBJ1-1; D may be TRBD1 (6 bases). V lost 7 bases and J 1 base, leaving 22 bases between the germline ends. The CDR3 length is 17 residues. The germline V gene encodes CDR1 ENHRY and CDR2 SYGVKD. The CDR3 DNA reads TGTGCCATCACCACGAACCCAGGGGTGTCGACGAACACTGAAGCTTTCTTT. Amino acid sequence: CAITTNPGVSTNTEAFF.

The rearrangement links TRBV7-2 to TRBJ2-7; 7 nucleotides agree with TRBD1. This CDR3 comprises 14 residues. With 1 base clipped from V and 5 bases from J, the junction kept 5 bases outside the gene matches. Per germline, CDR1 SGHTA and CDR2 FQGNSA. This CDR3 reads CASSLVQGTNEQYF. The CDR3 DNA reads TGTGCCAGCAGCTTAGTACAGGGGACCAACGAGCAGTACTTC.

Many counts were recorded for this clonotype. CDR3 in DNA: TGTGCCAGCAGCTTAGCTAGGGACAATTCACCCCTCCACTTT. The encoded protein is CASSLARDNSPLHF. The chain joins TRBV7-2 to TRBJ1-6, with D possibly being TRBD1 (5 bases). Germline-derived CDR1 and CDR2 are SGHTA and FQGNSA. The CDR3 has 14 amino acids. V shed 0 bases and J shed 7 bases, with 7 bases lying between them.

This clonotype was observed at least ten times. The chain links TRBV12-3 or TRBV12-4 to TRBJ1-5, with a possible D match to TRBD1 (6 bases). CDR3 length equals 13 residues. Trimming pared 6 bases from V and 5 bases from J, leaving 11 bases between. CDR3: CASSWTEYQPQHF. CDR3 bases: TGTGCCAGCAGCTGGACAGAGTATCAGCCCCAGCATTTT.

This clonotype occurred many times. The chain joins TRBV11-1 to TRBJ1-1, with D perhaps TRBD1 (5 bases). The CDR3 covers 14 residues. V lost 5 bases and J lost 2, with 12 bases in between. CDR1 SGHAT and CDR2 FQDESV come from the germline V gene (reference sequence). The CDR3 region is CASSPQTVNTEAFF. The CDR3 nucleotides are TGTGCCAGCAGCCCTCAGACAGTAAACACTGAAGCTTTCTTT.

The V gene is TRBV30, the J gene TRBJ1-6, with D perhaps TRBD1 (5 bases). The CDR3 is made up of 15 amino acids. Germline V gene lookup returns CDR1 GTSNPN and CDR2 SVGIG (reference sequence). V shed 3 bases and J shed 0 bases, with 9 bases lying between them. CDR3 in DNA: TGTGCCTGGAGGGGACCGAGCTCCTATAATTCACCCCTCCACTTT. This translates into CAWRGPSSYNSPLHF.

This clonotype came up many times. The chain recombines TRBV5-1 with TRBJ1-2, with TRBD1 as a possible D gene (5 bases). Germline V gives CDR1 SGHRS, CDR2 YFSETQ. CDR3 length: 14 residues. V lost 4 bases, J lost 0 bases, and 10 bases lay in between. The CDR3 region has the DNA TGCGCCAGCAGCCAAACAGGTTCTAACTATGGCTACACCTTC. Translation: CASSQTGSNYGYTF. Full variable domain (remainder filled in from reference TRBV5-1 and TRBJ1-2): KAGVTQTPRYLIKTRGQQVTLSCSPISGHRSVSWYQQTPGQGLQFLFEYFSETQRNKGNFPGRFSGRQFSNSRSEMNVSTLELGDSALYLCASSQTGSNYGYTFGSGTRLTVV.

This clonotype was observed a few times. This chain connects TRBV10-3 to TRBJ2-3; 7 nucleotides match TRBD1. Trimming at V came to 5 bases and at J to 4 bases, leaving 6 bases not matched to a gene. The CDR3 extends over 14 amino acids. Germline V lookup: CDR1 ENHRY, CDR2 SYGVKD. The CDR3 loop reads CAISPGGNSDTQYF. DNA for the CDR3: TGTGCCATCAGTCCAGGGGGAAACTCAGATACGCAGTATTTT.

This chain links TRBV15 with TRBJ2-5; D gene ambiguous. The CDR3 sequence is 12 residues long. Trimming shortened V by 2 bases and J by 2 bases, and 3 bases separated the two germline ends. The germline CDR1 and CDR2 sequences are LNHNV and YYDKDF (reference sequence). The CDR3 spells CATSRSQETQYF. In nucleotides, the CDR3 is TGTGCCACCAGCAGAAGTCAAGAGACCCAGTACTTC.

This clonotype was found a few times. The chain joins TRBV15 to TRBJ2-7; a possible D gene is TRBD2 (5 bases). V shed 1 base and J shed 0 bases, with 7 bases lying between them. Looked up from germline, CDR1 is LNHNV and CDR2 is YYDKDF (reference sequence). This CDR3 is built from 14 residues. CDR3 loop: CATSRVGSSYEQYF. The CDR3 nucleotides are TGTGCCACCAGCAGAGTTGGGAGCTCCTACGAGCAGTACTTC.

The V gene is TRBV6-1, the J gene TRBJ1-4; D uncertain. The germline V gene encodes CDR1 MNHNS and CDR2 SASEGT. The CDR3 has 15 residues. Trimming left V 2 bases short and J 3 bases short, with 10 bases between. The CDR3 DNA is TGTGCCAGCAGTGAACTGGCAGGAGCTAATGAAAAACTGTTTTTT. It specifies CASSELAGANEKLFF.

This clonotype was recorded once. This sequence may be a read error, since a much larger clone differs from it by one base. The chain joins TRBV3-1 to TRBJ2-3; D is perhaps TRBD2 (5 bases). Germline lookup yields CDR1 LGHDT and CDR2 YNNKEL (reference sequence). Between the trimmed V and J ends, which lost 3 bases and 0 bases, there was a span of 16 bases. This CDR3 contains 17 residues. The CDR3: CASSHLACLGSTDTQYF. DNA for the CDR3: TGTGCCAGCAGCCATCTAGCATGCTTGGGAAGCACAGATACGCAGTATTTT.

This clonotype was seen more than once but under ten times. The chain combines TRBV5-6 with TRBJ2-2; weak D call: TRBD2 (5 bases). The CDR3 runs 13 residues. Deletions cut 4 bases from V and 6 bases from J, with 10 bases between. Germline V gives CDR1 SGHDT, CDR2 YYEEEE. CDR3 sequence reads: CASSTDFSGELFF. CDR3 nucleotide sequence: TGTGCCAGCAGCACGGACTTTTCCGGGGAGCTGTTTTTT.

This clonotype was detected many times. This chain links TRBV12-3 or TRBV12-4 with TRBJ2-2; maybe TRBD2 (5 bases). Between the trimmed V and J ends, which lost 3 bases and 1 base, there was a span of 9 bases. CDR3 length equals 15 residues. The chain's CDR3 is CASSFGELNTGELFF. As DNA, the CDR3 is TGTGCCAGCAGTTTCGGGGAATTGAACACCGGGGAGCTGTTTTTT.

This clonotype occurred many times. The V and J genes are TRBV18 and TRBJ1-6, with unresolved D. CDR3 length equals 14 residues. Germline loops: CDR1 KGHSH, CDR2 LQKENI. V lost 3 bases, J lost 7 bases, and 10 bases lay in between. This CDR3 reads CASSPTFGNSPLHF. In DNA form, the CDR3 reads TGTGCCAGCTCACCTACGTTCGGCAATTCACCCCTCCACTTT. The full variable domain, completed using reference TRBV18 and TRBJ1-6, is NAGVMQNPRHLVRRRGQEARLRCSPMKGHSHVYWYRQLPEEGLKFMVYLQKENIIDESGMPKERFSAEFPKEGPSILRIQQVVRGDSAAYFCASSPTFGNSPLHFGNGTRLTVT.

This clonotype was seen only a few times. The chain is built from TRBV29-1 and TRBJ2-7; D gene ambiguous. CDR1 and CDR2 from the germline V gene are SQVTM and ANQGSEA. The CDR3 runs 11 residues. The V gene lost 4 bases and the J gene lost 5 bases, with 9 bases spanning the gap. The DNA for the CDR3 is TGCAGCGTTGGGAACCGGGACGAGCAGTACTTC. It yields the protein CSVGNRDEQYF.

The chain has TRBV20-1 and TRBJ2-2; 11 bases map to TRBD2. Germline V gene data show CDR1 as DFQATT and CDR2 as SNEGSKA (reference sequence). CDR3 length equals 15 residues. V gave up 1 base and J gave up 5 bases; unmatched junction bases: 3. CDR3 region: CSARASGGRTGELFF. The CDR3 bases are TGCAGTGCTAGAGCTAGCGGGGGGAGGACCGGGGAGCTGTTTTTT.

This clonotype appeared a few times. This chain joins TRBV12-3 or TRBV12-4 and TRBJ1-5; TRBD1 might be the D (5 bases). This CDR3 spans 13 amino acids. V was shortened by 3 bases and J by 9 bases, with 12 bases between the two germline ends. The CDR3 nucleotides read TGTGCCAGCAGTTTCGGGCCCGGGGCGCCCCAGCATTTT. Its translation is CASSFGPGAPQHF.

This clonotype has just a few counts. The rearrangement uses TRBV11-2 and TRBJ1-2; no firm D call. The CDR3 has 14 amino acids. Deletions cut 2 bases from V and 2 bases from J, with 9 bases between. Per the germline V gene, CDR1 is SGHAT and CDR2 is FQNNGV. The CDR3 is CASSLSDQNYGYTF. CDR3 in DNA: TGTGCCAGCAGCTTATCAGATCAGAACTATGGCTACACCTTC.

The V and J genes are TRBV9 and TRBJ2-6, with D unresolved. The germline V and J ends were trimmed by 0 bases and 1 base, with 8 bases remaining between them. Germline CDR1 is SGDLS and CDR2 is YYNGEE. The CDR3 covers 16 residues. The chain's CDR3 is CASSVVGDSGANVLTF. The CDR3 nucleotides are TGTGCCAGCAGCGTAGTCGGTGATTCTGGGGCCAACGTCCTGACTTTC.

There are a few counts of this clonotype. The rearrangement joins TRBV6-2 or TRBV6-3 to TRBJ2-2, with D hard to call. V lost 0 bases, J lost 3 bases, and 5 bases lay in between. The germline CDR1 and CDR2 sequences are MNHEY and SVGEGT. The CDR3 consists of 14 residues. The CDR3 DNA follows: TGTGCCAGCAGTTACTCGTCCGACACCGGGGAGCTGTTTTTT. It is translated as CASSYSSDTGELFF.